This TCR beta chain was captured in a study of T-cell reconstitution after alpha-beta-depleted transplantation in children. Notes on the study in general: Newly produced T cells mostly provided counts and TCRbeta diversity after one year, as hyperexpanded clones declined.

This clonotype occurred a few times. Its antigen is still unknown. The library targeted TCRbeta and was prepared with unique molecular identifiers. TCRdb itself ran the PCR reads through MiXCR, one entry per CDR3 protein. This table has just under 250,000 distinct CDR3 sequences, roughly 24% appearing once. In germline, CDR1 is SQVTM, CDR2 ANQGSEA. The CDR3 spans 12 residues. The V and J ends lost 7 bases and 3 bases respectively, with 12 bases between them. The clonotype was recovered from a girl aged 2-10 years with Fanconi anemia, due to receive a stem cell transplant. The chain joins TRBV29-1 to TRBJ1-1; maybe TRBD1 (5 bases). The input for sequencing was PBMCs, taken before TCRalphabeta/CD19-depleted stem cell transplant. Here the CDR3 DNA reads TGCAGCGGAGTCATGGGGGACACTGAAGCTTTCTTT. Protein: CSGVMGDTEAFF.